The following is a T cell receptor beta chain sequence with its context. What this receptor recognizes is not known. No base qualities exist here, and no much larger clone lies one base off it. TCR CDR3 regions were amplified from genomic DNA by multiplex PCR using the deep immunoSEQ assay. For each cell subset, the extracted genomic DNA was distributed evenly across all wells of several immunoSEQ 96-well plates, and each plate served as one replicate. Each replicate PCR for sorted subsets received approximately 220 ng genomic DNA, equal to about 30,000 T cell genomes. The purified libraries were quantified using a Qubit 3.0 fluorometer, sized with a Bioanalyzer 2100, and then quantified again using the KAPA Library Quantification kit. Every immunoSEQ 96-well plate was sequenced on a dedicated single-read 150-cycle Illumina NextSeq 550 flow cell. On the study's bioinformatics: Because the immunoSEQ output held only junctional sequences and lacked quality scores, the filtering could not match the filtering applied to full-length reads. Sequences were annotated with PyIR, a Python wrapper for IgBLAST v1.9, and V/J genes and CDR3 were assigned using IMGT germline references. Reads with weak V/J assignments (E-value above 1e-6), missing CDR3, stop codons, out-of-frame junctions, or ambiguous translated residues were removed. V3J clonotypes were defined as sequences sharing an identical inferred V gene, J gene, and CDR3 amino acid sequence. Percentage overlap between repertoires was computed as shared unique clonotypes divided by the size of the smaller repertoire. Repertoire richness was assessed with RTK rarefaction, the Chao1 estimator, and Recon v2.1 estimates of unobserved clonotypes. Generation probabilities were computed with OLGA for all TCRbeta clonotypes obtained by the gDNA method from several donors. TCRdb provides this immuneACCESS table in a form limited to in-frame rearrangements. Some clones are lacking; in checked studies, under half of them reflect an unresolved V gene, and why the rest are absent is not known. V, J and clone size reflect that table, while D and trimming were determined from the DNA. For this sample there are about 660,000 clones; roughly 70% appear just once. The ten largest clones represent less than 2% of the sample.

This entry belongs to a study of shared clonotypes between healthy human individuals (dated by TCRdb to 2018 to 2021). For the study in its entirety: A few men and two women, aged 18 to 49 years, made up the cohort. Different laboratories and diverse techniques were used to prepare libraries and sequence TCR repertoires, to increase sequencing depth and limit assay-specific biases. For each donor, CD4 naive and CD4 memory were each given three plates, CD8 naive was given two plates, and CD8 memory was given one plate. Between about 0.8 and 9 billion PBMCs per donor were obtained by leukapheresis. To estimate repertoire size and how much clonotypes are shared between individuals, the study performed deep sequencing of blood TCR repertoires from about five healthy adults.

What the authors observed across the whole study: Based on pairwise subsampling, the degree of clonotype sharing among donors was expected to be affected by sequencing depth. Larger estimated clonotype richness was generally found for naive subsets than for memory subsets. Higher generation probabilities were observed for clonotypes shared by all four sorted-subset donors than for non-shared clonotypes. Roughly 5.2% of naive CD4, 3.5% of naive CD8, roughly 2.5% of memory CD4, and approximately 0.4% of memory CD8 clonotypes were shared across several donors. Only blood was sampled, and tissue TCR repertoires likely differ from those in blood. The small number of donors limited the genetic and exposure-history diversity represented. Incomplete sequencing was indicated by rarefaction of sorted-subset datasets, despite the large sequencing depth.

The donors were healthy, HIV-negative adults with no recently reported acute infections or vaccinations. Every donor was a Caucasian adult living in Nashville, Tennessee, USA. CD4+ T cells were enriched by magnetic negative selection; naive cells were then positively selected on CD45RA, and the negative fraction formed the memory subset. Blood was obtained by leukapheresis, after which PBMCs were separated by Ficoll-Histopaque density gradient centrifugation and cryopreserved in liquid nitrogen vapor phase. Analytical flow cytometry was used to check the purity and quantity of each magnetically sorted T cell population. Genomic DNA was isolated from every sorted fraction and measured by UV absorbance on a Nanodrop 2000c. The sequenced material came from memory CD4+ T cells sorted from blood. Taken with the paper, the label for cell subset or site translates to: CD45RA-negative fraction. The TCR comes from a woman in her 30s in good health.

The DNA sequence reads TGTGCCTGGAGCCGACAGGGCGGACAGCCCCAGCATTTT. This translates into CAWSRQGGQPQHF. The V gene is TRBV30 and the J gene is TRBJ1-5; 7 bases in between match TRBD1. V is cut back by 3 bases and J by 7 bases, with 6 bases in the junction unmatched. Via the germline V gene (reference sequence), CDR1 is GTSNPN and CDR2 SVGIG. The CDR3, cysteine through phenylalanine, is 13 amino acids long. Left in the record is the CDR3 DNA by itself, 39 bases read in frame from the first base.